This entry is about one T cell receptor beta chain. Its cognate antigen is unknown. This record belongs to a study of T cell repertoires in cytomegalovirus infection. The wider study: Evidence of both CMV infection and a matching HLA type came from public TCR beta signatures.

The germline CDR1 and CDR2 sequences are LNHNV and YYDKDF (reference sequence). The CDR3 has 12 amino acids. Deletions cut 9 bases from V and 7 bases from J, with 13 bases between. TCRdb fed the reads into MiXCR, producing one record per CDR3 protein. Of about 270,000 distinct CDR3 sequences in the sample, 20% to 25% were seen once. This chain joins TRBV15 and TRBJ2-4; D might be TRBD2 (5 bases). The TCR comes from a human donor in good health (CMV status not recorded). Some clones in this sample may be carry-over from other donors' samples. This specimen consisted of cultured PBMCs, obtained from culture after CMV antigen stimulation. The CDR3 DNA reads TGTGCCACGTCTAGCACCAGGAACATTCAGTACTTC. Translating gives CATSSTRNIQYF.